The present T cell receptor beta chain was sequenced within a study of control samples from healthy donors and cancer patients. Germline V gene sequence: CDR1 LGHNA, CDR2 YNFKEQ. With V trimmed by 0 bases and J by 6 bases, 11 bases remained unmatched. CDR3 length equals 16 residues. Using immunoSEQ multiplex PCR, the repertoire was profiled, and TCRdb retains in-frame clones only, with some absent. Among around 90,000 clones listed, 85% were seen once. The TCR was taken from a man between 25 and 39 years old in good health. J is TRBJ2-7 and V is TRBV4-2; 7 positions agree with TRBD2. Sequencing used blood. The DNA for the CDR3 is TGTGCCAGCAGCCAAGATCTCGAGACTAGCTCATCCGAGCAGTACTTC. Protein: CASSQDLETSSSEQYF.